The 9 T cell receptor beta chains in this list originate from one sample, sequenced in a study of blood T cell repertoires in COVID-19. Profiling relied on immunoSEQ multiplex PCR, and the TCRdb table lists in-frame clones only, not all of them. Among 200,000 to 250,000 clones listed, about 82% were seen once. The sequenced sample consisted of peripheral blood. Every receptor here comes from a man at least 80 years old with acute or convalescent COVID-19.

CDR3 nucleotides: TGTGCCAGCAGCTCACAGCGGAATGAGCAGTTCTTC. Protein: CASSSQRNEQFF. The chain is built from TRBV11-2 and TRBJ2-1; D is perhaps TRBD2 (5 bases). Per germline, CDR1 SGHAT and CDR2 FQNNGV. The CDR3 has 12 residues. V lost 4 bases, J lost 7 bases, and 8 bases lay in between.

The chain carries TRBV9 and TRBJ1-5, with TRBD1 matching over 9 bases. J gave up 6 bases and V 0 bases, and 4 bases lay outside the gene matches. Germline V gives CDR1 SGDLS, CDR2 YYNGEE. This CDR3 is built from 15 residues. CDR3 nucleotides: TGTGCCAGCAGCGTAGGGACAGGGGACAGTCAGCCCCAGCATTTT. Translation: CASSVGTGDSQPQHF.

The CDR3 bases are TGTGCCAGCAGCGTAGGTCAGGGTACGGAGACCCAGTACTTC. It codes for CASSVGQGTETQYF. The V gene is TRBV9, the J gene TRBJ2-5, with D perhaps TRBD1 (5 bases). V lost 0 bases, J lost 5 bases, and 11 bases lay in between. CDR1 and CDR2 (germline): SGDLS, YYNGEE. This CDR3 is 14 amino acids long.

This clone appeared a few times. The chain is built from TRBV5-4 and TRBJ2-6; maybe TRBD2 (6 bases). Germline assignment: CDR1 SGHNT and CDR2 YYREEE (reference sequence). This CDR3 has 16 residues. The V and J ends lost 5 bases and 2 bases respectively, with 14 bases between them. The CDR3 DNA is TGTGCCAGCAGGCCCGGAGGGGTTGCTGGGGCCAACGTCCTGACTTTC. Encoded protein: CASRPGGVAGANVLTF.

The CDR3: CASSVGIGQGTHEQYF. CDR3 nucleotide sequence: TGTGCCAGCAGCGTAGGGATAGGCCAGGGGACCCACGAGCAGTACTTC. The chain links TRBV9 to TRBJ2-7, with TRBD1 as a possible D gene (6 bases). V was pared by 0 bases and J by 5 bases, with 18 bases between. CDR3 length: 16 residues. Germline V gene lookup returns CDR1 SGDLS and CDR2 YYNGEE. Based on the CDR3 plus reference TRBV9 and TRBJ2-7, the full variable domain is DSGVTQTPKHLITATGQRVTLRCSPRSGDLSVYWYQQSLDQGLQFLIQYYNGEERAKGNILERFSAQQFPDLHSELNLSSLELGDSALYFCASSVGIGQGTHEQYFGPGTRLTVT.

This clone showed up just a few times. This rearrangement joins TRBV12-3 or TRBV12-4 to TRBJ1-1; D possibly corresponds to TRBD1 (5 bases). CDR3 length: 11 residues. V was cut by 3 bases and J by 6 bases, with 5 bases left in between. The CDR3 here is CASSLTAEAFF. In DNA, the CDR3 is TGTGCCAGCAGTTTGACAGCTGAAGCTTTCTTT.

The rearrangement joins TRBV4-1 to TRBJ1-4; 9 bases agree with TRBD1. The CDR3 has 17 residues. Germline loops: CDR1 MGHRA, CDR2 YSYEKL. Trimming removed 8 bases from V and 7 bases from J; junction bases left unmatched: 17. As DNA, the CDR3 is TGCGCCAGCGGAACAGGGGGCGGACTGCAAGGATCTGAAAAACTGTTTTTT. Residues: CASGTGGGLQGSEKLFF.

This rearrangement joins TRBV27 to TRBJ1-2, with TRBD1 matching 8 bases. CDR1 and CDR2 (germline): MNHEY, SMNVEV (reference sequence). V lost 2 bases, J lost 7 bases, and 6 bases stayed unmatched. The CDR3 runs 14 residues. The chain's CDR3 is CASSLRQGARGYTF. DNA of the CDR3: TGTGCCAGCAGTTTAAGGCAGGGGGCGCGTGGCTACACCTTC.

The chain uses TRBV29-1 and TRBJ1-1; 9 bases fit TRBD1. V lost 5 bases to trimming and J lost 4 bases; unmatched junction nucleotides: 11. CDR1 is SQVTM, CDR2 ANQGSEA, per germline. The CDR3 sequence is 15 residues long. This CDR3 reads CSVLGGTGGFTEAFF. For the CDR3, the DNA is TGCAGCGTTCTAGGCGGAACAGGGGGCTTCACTGAAGCTTTCTTT.